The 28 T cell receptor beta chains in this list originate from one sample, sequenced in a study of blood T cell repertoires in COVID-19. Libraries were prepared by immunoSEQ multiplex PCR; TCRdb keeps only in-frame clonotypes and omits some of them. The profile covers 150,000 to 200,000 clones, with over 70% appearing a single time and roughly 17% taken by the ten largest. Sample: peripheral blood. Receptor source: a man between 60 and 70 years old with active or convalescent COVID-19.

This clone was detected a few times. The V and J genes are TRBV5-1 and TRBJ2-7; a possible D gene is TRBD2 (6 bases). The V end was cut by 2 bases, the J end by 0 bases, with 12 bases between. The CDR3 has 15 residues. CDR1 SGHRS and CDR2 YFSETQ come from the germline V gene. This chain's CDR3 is CASSFLKEGSYEQYF. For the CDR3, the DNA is TGCGCCAGCAGCTTCCTTAAGGAGGGCTCCTACGAGCAGTACTTC.

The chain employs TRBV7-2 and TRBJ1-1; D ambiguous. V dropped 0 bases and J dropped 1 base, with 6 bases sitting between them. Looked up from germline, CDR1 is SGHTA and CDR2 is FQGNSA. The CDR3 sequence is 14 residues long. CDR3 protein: CASSLASANTEAFF. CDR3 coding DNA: TGTGCCAGCAGCTTAGCCAGTGCGAACACTGAAGCTTTCTTT.

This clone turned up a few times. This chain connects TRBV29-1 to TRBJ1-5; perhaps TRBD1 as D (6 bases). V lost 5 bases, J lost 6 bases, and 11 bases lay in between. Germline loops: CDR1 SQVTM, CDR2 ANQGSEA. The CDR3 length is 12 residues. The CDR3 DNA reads TGCAGCGTTAGCCAGGGGACTCAGCCCCAGCATTTT. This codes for CSVSQGTQPQHF.

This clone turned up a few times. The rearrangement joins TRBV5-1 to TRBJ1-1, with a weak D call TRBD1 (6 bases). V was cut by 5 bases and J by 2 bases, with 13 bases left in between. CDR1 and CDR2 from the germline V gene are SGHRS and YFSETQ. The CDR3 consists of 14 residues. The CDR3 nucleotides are TGCGCCAGCAGTACCGGGACACTTAACACTGAAGCTTTCTTT. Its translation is CASSTGTLNTEAFF.

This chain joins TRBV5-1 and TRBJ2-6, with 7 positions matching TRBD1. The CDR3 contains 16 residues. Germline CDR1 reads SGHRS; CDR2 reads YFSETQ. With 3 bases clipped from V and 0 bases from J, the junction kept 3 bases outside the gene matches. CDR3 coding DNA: TGCGCCAGCAGCTCGACAGGGAACTCTGGGGCCAACGTCCTGACTTTC. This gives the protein CASSSTGNSGANVLTF.

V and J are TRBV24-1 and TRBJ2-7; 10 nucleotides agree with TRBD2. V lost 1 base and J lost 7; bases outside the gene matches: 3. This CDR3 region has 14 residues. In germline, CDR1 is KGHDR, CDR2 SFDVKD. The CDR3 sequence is CATSDFTSGVEQYF. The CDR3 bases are TGTGCCACCAGTGATTTTACTAGCGGGGTGGAGCAGTACTTC.

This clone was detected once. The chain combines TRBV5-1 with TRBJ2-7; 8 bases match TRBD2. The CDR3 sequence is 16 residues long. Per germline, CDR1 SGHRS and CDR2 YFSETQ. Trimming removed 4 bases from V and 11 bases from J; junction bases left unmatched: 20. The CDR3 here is CASSPSGGTRSQREYF. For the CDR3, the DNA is TGCGCCAGCAGCCCATCTGGAGGGACTAGGTCTCAGAGAGAGTACTTC. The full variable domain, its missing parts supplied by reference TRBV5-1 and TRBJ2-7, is KAGVTQTPRYLIKTRGQQVTLSCSPISGHRSVSWYQQTPGQGLQFLFEYFSETQRNKGNFPGRFSGRQFSNSRSEMNVSTLELGDSALYLCASSPSGGTRSQREYFGPGTRLTVT.

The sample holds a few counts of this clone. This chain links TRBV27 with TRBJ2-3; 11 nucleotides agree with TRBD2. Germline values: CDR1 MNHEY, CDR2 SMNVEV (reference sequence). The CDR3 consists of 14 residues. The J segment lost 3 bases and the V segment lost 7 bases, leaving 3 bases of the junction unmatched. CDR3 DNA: TGTGCCAGCATGCTAGCGGGAGGTACAGATACGCAGTATTTT. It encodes CASMLAGGTDTQYF.

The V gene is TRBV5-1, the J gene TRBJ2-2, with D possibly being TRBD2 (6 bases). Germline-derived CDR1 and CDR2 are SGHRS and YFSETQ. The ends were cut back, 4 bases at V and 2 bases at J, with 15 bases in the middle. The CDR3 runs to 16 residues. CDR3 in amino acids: CASSRDFYGNTGELFF. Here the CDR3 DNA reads TGCGCCAGCAGCCGGGACTTTTACGGCAACACCGGGGAGCTGTTTTTT. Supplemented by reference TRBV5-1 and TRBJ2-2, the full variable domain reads KAGVTQTPRYLIKTRGQQVTLSCSPISGHRSVSWYQQTPGQGLQFLFEYFSETQRNKGNFPGRFSGRQFSNSRSEMNVSTLELGDSALYLCASSRDFYGNTGELFFGEGSRLTVL.

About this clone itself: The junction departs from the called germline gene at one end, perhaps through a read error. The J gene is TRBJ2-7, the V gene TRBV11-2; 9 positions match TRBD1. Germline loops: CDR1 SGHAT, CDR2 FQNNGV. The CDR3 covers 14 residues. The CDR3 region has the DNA TGTGCCAGCACCTTAACAGGGGGCTACCACGAGCAGTACTTC. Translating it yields CASTLTGGYHEQYF.

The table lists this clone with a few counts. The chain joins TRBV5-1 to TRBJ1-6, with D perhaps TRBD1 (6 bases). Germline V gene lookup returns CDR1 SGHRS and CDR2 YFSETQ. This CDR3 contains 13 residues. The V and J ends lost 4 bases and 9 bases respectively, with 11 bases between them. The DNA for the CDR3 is TGCGCCAGCAGCGAGGGGGATAGTTCACCCCTCCACTTT. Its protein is CASSEGDSSPLHF.

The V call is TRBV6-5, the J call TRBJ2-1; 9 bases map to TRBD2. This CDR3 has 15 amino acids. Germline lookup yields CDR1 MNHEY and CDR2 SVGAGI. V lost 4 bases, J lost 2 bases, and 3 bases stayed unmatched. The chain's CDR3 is CASSWSGRTYNEQFF. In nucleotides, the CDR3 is TGTGCCAGCAGTTGGAGCGGGAGGACCTACAATGAGCAGTTCTTC.

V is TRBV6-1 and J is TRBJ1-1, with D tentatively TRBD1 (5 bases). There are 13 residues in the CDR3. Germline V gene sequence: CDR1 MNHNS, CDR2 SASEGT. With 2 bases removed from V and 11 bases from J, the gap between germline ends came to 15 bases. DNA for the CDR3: TGTGCCAGCAGTGAAATCTCGGCGGGGGGTGCTTTCTTT. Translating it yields CASSEISAGGAFF.

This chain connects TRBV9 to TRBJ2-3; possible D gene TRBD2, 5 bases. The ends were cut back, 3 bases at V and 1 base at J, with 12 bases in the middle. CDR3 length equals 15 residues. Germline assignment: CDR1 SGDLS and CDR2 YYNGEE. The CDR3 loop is CASSASLGGTDTQYF. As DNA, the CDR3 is TGTGCCAGCAGCGCGTCCCTCGGGGGCACAGATACGCAGTATTTT. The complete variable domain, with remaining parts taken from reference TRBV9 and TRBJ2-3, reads DSGVTQTPKHLITATGQRVTLRCSPRSGDLSVYWYQQSLDQGLQFLIQYYNGEERAKGNILERFSAQQFPDLHSELNLSSLELGDSALYFCASSASLGGTDTQYFGPGTRLTVL.

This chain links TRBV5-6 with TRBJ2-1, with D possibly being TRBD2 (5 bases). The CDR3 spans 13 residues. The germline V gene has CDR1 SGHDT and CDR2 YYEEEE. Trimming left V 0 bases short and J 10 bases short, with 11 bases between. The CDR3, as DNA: TGTGCCAGCAGCTTGGGCAGGCAGCGGGAGCAGTTCTTC. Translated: CASSLGRQREQFF.

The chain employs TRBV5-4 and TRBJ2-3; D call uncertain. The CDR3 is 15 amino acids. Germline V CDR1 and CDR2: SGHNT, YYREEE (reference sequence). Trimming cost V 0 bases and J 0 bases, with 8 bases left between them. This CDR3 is CASSLGGPSTDTQYF. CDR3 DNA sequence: TGTGCCAGCAGCTTGGGCGGCCCTAGCACAGATACGCAGTATTTT.

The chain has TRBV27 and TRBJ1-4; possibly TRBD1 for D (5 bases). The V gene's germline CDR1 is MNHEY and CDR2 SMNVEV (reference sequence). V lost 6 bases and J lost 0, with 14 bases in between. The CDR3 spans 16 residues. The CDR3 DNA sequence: TGTGCCAGCAGCCAGGGCGTAGTGGCAACTAATGAAAAACTGTTTTTT. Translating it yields CASSQGVVATNEKLFF.

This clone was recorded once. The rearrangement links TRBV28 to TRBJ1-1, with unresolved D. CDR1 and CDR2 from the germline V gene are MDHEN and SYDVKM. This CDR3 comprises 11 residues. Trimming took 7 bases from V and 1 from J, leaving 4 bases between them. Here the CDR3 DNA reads TGTGCCAGCACAGAGAACACTGAAGCTTTCTTT. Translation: CASTENTEAFF. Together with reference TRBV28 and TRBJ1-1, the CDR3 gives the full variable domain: DVKVTQSSRYLVKRTGEKVFLECVQDMDHENMFWYRQDPGLGLRLIYFSYDVKMKEKGDIPEGYSVSREKKERFSLILESASTNQTSMYLCASTENTEAFFGQGTRLTVV.

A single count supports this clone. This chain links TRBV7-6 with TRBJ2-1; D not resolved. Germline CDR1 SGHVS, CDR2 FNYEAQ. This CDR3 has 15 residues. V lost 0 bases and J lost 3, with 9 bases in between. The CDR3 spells CASSLAGSGYNEQFF. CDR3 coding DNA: TGTGCCAGCAGCTTAGCCGGGTCGGGCTACAATGAGCAGTTCTTC.

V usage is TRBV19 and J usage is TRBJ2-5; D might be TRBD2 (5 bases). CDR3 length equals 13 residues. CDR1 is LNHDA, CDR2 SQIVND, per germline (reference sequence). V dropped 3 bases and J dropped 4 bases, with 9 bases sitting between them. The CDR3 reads CASSMGVGETQYF. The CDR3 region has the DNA TGTGCCAGTAGTATGGGAGTTGGAGAGACCCAGTACTTC.

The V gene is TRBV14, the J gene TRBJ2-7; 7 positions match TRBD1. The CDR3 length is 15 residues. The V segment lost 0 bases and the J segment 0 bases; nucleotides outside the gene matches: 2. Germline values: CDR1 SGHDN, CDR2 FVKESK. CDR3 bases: TGTGCCAGCAGCCAAGAGACAGGGAGCTCCTACGAGCAGTACTTC. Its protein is CASSQETGSSYEQYF.

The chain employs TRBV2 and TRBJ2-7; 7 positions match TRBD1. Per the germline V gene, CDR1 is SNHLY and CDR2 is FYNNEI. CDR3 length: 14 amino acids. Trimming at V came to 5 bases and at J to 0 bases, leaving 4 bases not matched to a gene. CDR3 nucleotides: TGTGCCAGCAGTAAACAGGGGCTCTCCTACGAGCAGTACTTC. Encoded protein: CASSKQGLSYEQYF. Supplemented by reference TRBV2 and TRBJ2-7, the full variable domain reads EPEVTQTPSHQVTQMGQEVILRCVPISNHLYFYWYRQILGQKVEFLVSFYNNEISEKSEIFDDQFSVERPDGSNFTLKIRSTKLEDSAMYFCASSKQGLSYEQYFGPGTRLTVT.

The DNA for the CDR3 is TGTGCCAGCAGCTTTGCCCAGTCAGGTTCGGAGCAGTACTTC. It is translated as CASSFAQSGSEQYF. This chain connects TRBV7-8 to TRBJ2-7; D gene unclear. V lost 3 bases, J lost 7 bases, and 16 bases lay in between. From germline, CDR1 is SGHVS and CDR2 FQNEAQ. CDR3 size: 14 residues.

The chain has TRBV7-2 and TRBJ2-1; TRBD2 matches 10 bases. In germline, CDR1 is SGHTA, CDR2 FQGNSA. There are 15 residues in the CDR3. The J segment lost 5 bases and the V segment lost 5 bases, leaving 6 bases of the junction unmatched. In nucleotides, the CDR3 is TGTGCCAGCAGCCACACTAGCGGGATGAACAATGAGCAGTTCTTC. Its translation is CASSHTSGMNNEQFF.

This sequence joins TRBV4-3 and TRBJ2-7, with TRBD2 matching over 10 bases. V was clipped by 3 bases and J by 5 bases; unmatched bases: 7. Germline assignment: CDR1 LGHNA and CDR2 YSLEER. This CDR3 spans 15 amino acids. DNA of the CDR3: TGCGCCAGCAGCCAGGTACTAGCGGGACAAAACGAGCAGTACTTC. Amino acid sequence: CASSQVLAGQNEQYF.

In DNA, the CDR3 is TGTGCCACCAGTGATTTGGGGACAGGGGCGTATGAGCAGTTCTTC. Amino acids: CATSDLGTGAYEQFF. The J gene is TRBJ2-1, the V gene TRBV24-1, with 10 nucleotides matching TRBD1. Germline V gene data show CDR1 as KGHDR and CDR2 as SFDVKD. V was clipped by 0 bases and J by 8 bases; unmatched bases: 3. The CDR3 loop spans 15 amino acids.

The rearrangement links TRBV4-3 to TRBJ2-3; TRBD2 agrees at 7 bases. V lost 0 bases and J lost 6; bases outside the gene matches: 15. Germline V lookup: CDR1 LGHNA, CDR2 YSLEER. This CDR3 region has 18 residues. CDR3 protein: CASSQDRGGSGGPDTQYF. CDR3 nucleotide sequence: TGCGCCAGCAGCCAAGATAGAGGCGGGAGTGGTGGCCCCGATACGCAGTATTTT.

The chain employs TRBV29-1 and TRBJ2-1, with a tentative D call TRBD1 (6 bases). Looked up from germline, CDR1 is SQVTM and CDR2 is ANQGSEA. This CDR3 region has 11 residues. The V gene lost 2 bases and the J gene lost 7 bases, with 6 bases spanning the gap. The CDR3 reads CSVEQGNEQFF. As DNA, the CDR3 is TGCAGCGTTGAACAGGGGAATGAGCAGTTCTTC.